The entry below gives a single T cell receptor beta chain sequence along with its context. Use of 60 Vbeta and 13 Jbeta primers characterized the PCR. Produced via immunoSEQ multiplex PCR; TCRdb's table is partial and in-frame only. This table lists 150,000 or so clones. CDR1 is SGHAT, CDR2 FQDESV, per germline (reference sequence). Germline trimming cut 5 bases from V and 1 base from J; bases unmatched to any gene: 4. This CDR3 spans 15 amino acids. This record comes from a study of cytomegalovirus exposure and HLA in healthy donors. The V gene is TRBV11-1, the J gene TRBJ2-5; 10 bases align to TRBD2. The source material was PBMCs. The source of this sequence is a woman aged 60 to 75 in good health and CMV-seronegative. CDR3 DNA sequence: TGTGCCAGCAGCCGAGGGACTAGCGCCCAAGAGACCCAGTACTTC. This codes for CASSRGTSAQETQYF.